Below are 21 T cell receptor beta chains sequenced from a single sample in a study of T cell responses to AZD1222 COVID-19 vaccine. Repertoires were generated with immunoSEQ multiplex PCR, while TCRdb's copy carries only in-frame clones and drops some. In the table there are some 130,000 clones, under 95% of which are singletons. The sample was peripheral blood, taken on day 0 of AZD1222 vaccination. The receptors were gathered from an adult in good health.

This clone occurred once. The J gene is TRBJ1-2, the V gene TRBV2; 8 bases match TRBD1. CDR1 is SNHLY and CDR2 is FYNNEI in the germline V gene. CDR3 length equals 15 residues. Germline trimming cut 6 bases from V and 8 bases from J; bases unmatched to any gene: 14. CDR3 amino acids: CASRGTGPGDEGYTF. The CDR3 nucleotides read TGTGCCAGCAGAGGGACAGGCCCTGGGGACGAGGGCTACACCTTC.

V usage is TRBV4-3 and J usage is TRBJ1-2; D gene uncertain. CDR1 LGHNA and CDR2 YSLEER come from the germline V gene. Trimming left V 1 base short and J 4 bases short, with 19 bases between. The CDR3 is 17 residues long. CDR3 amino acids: CASSQAALHRTGYGYTF. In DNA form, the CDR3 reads TGCGCCAGCAGCCAAGCGGCTCTCCACCGGACGGGCTATGGCTACACCTTC.

CDR3 sequence reads: CASSEGLGYAGNQPQHF. The DNA for the CDR3 is TGTGCCAGCTCAGAAGGATTGGGTTACGCCGGCAATCAGCCCCAGCATTTT. This sequence joins TRBV18 and TRBJ1-5; D gene uncertain. The germline CDR1 and CDR2 sequences are KGHSH and LQKENI. CDR3 length: 17 residues. V was pared by 5 bases and J by 2 bases, with 19 bases between.

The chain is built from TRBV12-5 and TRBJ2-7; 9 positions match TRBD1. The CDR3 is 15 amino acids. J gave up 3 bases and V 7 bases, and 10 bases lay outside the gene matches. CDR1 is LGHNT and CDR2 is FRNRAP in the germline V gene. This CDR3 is CASATPTGQGYEQYF. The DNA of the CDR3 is TGTGCTAGTGCCACCCCCACGGGACAGGGCTACGAGCAGTACTTC.

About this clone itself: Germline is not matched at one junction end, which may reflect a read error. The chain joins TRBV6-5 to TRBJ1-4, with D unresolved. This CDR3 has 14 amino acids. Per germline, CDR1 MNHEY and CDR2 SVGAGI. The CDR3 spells CAGSYSIRIEKLFF. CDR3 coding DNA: TGTGCCGGCAGTTACTCGATTCGGATTGAAAAACTGTTTTTT.

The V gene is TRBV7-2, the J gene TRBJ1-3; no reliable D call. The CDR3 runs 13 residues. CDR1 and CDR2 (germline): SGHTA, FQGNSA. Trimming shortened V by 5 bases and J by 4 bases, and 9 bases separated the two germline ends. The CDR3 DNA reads TGTGCCAGCAGCCTAGATAGGGGAAACACCATATATTTT. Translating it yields CASSLDRGNTIYF. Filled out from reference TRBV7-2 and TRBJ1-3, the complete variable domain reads GAGVSQSPSNKVTEKGKDVELRCDPISGHTALYWYRQSLGQGLEFLIYFQGNSAPDKSGLPSDRFSAERTGGSVSTLTIQRTQQEDSAVYLCASSLDRGNTIYFGEGSWLTVV.

CDR3 amino acids: CASSLARTASNEQFF. The CDR3 region has the DNA TGTGCCAGCAGCTTAGCACGGACAGCAAGCAATGAGCAGTTCTTC. This chain links TRBV7-2 with TRBJ2-1; TRBD1 might be the D (6 bases). Germline CDR1 and CDR2: SGHTA and FQGNSA. The CDR3 spans 15 residues. V was clipped by 0 bases and J by 6 bases, with 12 bases between them.

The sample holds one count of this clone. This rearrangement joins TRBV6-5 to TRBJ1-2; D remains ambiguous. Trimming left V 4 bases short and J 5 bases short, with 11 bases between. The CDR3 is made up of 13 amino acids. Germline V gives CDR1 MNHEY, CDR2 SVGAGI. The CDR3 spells CASSSGLGYGYTF. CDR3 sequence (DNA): TGTGCCAGCAGTTCGGGCCTGGGATATGGCTACACCTTC.

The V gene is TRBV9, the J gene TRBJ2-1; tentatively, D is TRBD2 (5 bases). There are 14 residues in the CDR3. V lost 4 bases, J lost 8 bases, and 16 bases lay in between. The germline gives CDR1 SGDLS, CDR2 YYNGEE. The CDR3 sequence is CASSLGGRIHEQFF. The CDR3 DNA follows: TGTGCCAGCAGCCTCGGAGGCAGGATTCATGAGCAGTTCTTC.

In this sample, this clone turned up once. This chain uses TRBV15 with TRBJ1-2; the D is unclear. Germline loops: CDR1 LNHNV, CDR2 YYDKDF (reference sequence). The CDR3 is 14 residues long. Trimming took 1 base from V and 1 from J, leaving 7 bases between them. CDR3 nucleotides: TGTGCCACCAGCAGAGCCTCCCTTAACTATGGCTACACCTTC. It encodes CATSRASLNYGYTF.

DNA for the CDR3: TGTGCCAGCAGCTTCCCAGGAAGCAATCAGCCCCAGCATTTT. It is translated as CASSFPGSNQPQHF. This chain links TRBV7-9 with TRBJ1-5; D remains unclear. The CDR3 length is 14 residues. The V end lost 3 bases, the J end lost 1 base, and 7 bases lay between the germline ends. Germline CDR1 is SEHNR and CDR2 is FQNEAQ (reference sequence).

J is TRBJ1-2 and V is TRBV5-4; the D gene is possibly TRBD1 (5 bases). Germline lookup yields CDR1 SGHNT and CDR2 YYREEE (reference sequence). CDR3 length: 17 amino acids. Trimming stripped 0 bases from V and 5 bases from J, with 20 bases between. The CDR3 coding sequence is TGTGCCAGCAGCTTGGCTCCGGGACTCTTACCAATATATGGCTACACCTTC. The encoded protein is CASSLAPGLLPIYGYTF. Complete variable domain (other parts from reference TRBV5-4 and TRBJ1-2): ETGVTQSPTHLIKTRGQQVTLRCSSQSGHNTVSWYQQALGQGPQFIFQYYREEENGRGNFPPRFSGLQFPNYSSELNVNALELDDSALYLCASSLAPGLLPIYGYTFGSGTRLTVV.

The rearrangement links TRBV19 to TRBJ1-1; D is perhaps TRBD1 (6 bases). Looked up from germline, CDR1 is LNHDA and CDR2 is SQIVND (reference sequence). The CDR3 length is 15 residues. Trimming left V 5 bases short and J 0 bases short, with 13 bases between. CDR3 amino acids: CASSQKGHMNTEAFF. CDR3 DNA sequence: TGTGCCAGTAGTCAGAAGGGACATATGAACACTGAAGCTTTCTTT.

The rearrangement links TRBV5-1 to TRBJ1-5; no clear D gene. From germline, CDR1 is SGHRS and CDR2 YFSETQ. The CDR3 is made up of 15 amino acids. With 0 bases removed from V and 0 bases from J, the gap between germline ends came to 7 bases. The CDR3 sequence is CASSLEGNSNQPQHF. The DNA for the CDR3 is TGCGCCAGCAGCTTGGAGGGAAATAGCAATCAGCCCCAGCATTTT.

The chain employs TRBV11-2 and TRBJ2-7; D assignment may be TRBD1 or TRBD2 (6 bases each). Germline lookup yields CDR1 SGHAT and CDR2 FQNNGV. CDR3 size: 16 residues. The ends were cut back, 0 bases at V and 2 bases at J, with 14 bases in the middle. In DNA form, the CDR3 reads TGTGCCAGCAGCTTAGAAGTGGGGGGCTTTACCTACGAGCAGTACTTC. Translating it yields CASSLEVGGFTYEQYF.

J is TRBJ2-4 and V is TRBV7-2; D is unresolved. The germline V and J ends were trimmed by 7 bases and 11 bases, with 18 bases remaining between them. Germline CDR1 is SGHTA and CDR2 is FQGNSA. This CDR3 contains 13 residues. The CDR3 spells CASTTTAENFQYF. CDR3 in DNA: TGTGCCAGCACTACGACGGCAGAAAATTTTCAGTACTTC. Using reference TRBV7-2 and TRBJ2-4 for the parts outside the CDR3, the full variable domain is GAGVSQSPSNKVTEKGKDVELRCDPISGHTALYWYRQSLGQGLEFLIYFQGNSAPDKSGLPSDRFSAERTGGSVSTLTIQRTQQEDSAVYLCASTTTAENFQYFGAGTRLSVL.

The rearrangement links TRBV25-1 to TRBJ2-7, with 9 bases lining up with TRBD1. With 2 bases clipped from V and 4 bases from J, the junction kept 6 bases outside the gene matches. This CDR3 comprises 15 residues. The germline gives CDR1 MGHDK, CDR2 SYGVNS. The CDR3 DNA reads TGTGCCAGCAGTGAACGGGACAGGGATCGGTACGAGCAGTACTTC. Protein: CASSERDRDRYEQYF.

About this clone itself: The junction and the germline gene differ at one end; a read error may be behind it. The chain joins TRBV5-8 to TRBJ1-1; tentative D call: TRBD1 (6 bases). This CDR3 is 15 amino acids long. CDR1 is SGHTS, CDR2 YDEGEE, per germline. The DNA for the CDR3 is TGTGCCAGCACCTTGGGGGCGCTTCCGCGGACTGAAGCTTTCTTT. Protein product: CASTLGALPRTEAFF.

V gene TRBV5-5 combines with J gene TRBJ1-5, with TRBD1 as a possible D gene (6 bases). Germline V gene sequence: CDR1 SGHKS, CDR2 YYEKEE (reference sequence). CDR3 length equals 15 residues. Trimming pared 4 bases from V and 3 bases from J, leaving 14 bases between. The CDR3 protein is CASSVVQGFNQPQHF. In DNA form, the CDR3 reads TGTGCCAGCAGCGTCGTACAGGGTTTCAATCAGCCCCAGCATTTT. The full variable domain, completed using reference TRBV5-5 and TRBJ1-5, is DAGVTQSPTHLIKTRGQQVTLRCSPISGHKSVSWYQQVLGQGPQFIFQYYEKEERGRGNFPDRFSARQFPNYSSELNVNALLLGDSALYLCASSVVQGFNQPQHFGDGTRLSIL.

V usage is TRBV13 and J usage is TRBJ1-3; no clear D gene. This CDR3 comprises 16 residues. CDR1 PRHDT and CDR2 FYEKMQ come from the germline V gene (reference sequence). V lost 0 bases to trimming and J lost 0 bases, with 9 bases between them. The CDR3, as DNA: TGTGCCAGCAGCTTAGGACGACAATTCTCTGGAAACACCATATATTTT. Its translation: CASSLGRQFSGNTIYF.

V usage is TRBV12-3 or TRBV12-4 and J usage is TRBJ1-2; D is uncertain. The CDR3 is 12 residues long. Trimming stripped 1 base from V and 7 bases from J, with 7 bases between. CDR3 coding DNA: TGTGCCAGCAGTTTAGAGCTGGGTGGCTACACCTTC. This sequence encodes CASSLELGGYTF.